Following are 20 T cell receptor beta chains from one sample sequenced in a study of T cell repertoires in cytomegalovirus infection. TCRdb re-called the reads with MiXCR, one entry per CDR3 protein. The sample carries about 260,000 distinct CDR3 sequences, approximately 9.2% recorded once. Sequencing was performed on PBMCs. These receptors were obtained from a human donor in good health (CMV status not recorded). Some clones in this sample may be carry-over from other donors' samples.

This clonotype was seen repeatedly, ten times or more. The gene calls are TRBV7-2 and TRBJ2-1; 10 nucleotides match TRBD2. CDR1 is SGHTA, CDR2 FQGNSA, per germline. CDR3 size: 15 residues. V trimming: 5 bases; J trimming: 7 bases; junction bases outside the gene matches: 8. The CDR3 sequence: CASSAPGLASNEQFF. The CDR3 region has the DNA TGTGCCAGCAGCGCTCCGGGACTAGCGTCAAATGAGCAGTTCTTC.

This clonotype was observed at least ten times. This chain joins TRBV12-3 or TRBV12-4 and TRBJ2-7; D call uncertain. The V end lost 4 bases, the J end lost 3 bases, and 7 bases lay between the germline ends. This CDR3 is built from 12 residues. The CDR3 sequence is CASSSNHYEQYF. The CDR3 nucleotides are TGTGCCAGCAGTTCAAACCACTACGAGCAGTACTTC.

This clonotype was recorded a few times. DNA of the CDR3: TGCGCCAGCAGTCTCTCGCCGGACAGCCCGGAAGAGACCCAGTACTTC. The encoded protein is CASSLSPDSPEETQYF. The J gene is TRBJ2-5, the V gene TRBV23-1; a possible D gene is TRBD1 (6 bases). TRBV23-1 is an ORF, with its function uncertain. Trimming pared 4 bases from V and 3 bases from J, leaving 18 bases between. The CDR3 has 16 amino acids.

The chain links TRBV12-3 or TRBV12-4 to TRBJ1-2, with 9 bases that match TRBD1. V lost 6 bases, J lost 3 bases, and 5 bases stayed unmatched. This CDR3 is built from 14 residues. CDR3 DNA sequence: TGTGCCAGCAGAAAACAGGGGGCTGACTATGGCTACACCTTC. This encodes CASRKQGADYGYTF.

The chain couples TRBV23-1 to TRBJ2-4, with D possibly being TRBD2 (5 bases). TRBV23-1 is designated an ORF whose function remains uncertain. The CDR3 is 20 residues long. V shed 6 bases and J shed 0 bases, with 27 bases lying between them. This CDR3 is CASRARVKQSFLLAKNIQYF. DNA of the CDR3: TGCGCCAGCAGAGCGAGGGTCAAGCAGTCATTTTTACTAGCCAAAAACATTCAGTACTTC.

This clonotype has a count of ten or more. This sequence joins TRBV7-3 and TRBJ2-5; TRBD1 or TRBD2 may be the D gene (5 bases each). Trimming stripped 5 bases from V and 5 bases from J, with 12 bases between. Germline V lookup: CDR1 SGHTA, CDR2 FQGTGA. The CDR3 is 13 amino acids. In nucleotides, the CDR3 is TGTGCCAGCAGCAAGGGACCTCAGGAGACCCAGTACTTC. This codes for CASSKGPQETQYF.

The rearrangement links TRBV7-9 to TRBJ1-6; D not resolved. This CDR3 comprises 14 residues. Germline assignment: CDR1 SEHNR and CDR2 FQNEAQ (reference sequence). Trimming shortened V by 1 base and J by 16 bases, and 17 bases separated the two germline ends. CDR3 in amino acids: CASSLVGRGGALHF. For the CDR3, the DNA is TGTGCCAGCAGCTTAGTTGGACGGGGAGGAGCTCTCCACTTT.

This clonotype was counted many times. The chain carries TRBV7-2 and TRBJ2-5; D is uncertain. Trimming took off 2 bases at V and 2 bases at J, with 6 bases between the two ends. Germline lookup yields CDR1 SGHTA and CDR2 FQGNSA. The CDR3 runs to 13 residues. CDR3 bases: TGTGCCAGCAGCTTATTCCGGCAAGAGACCCAGTACTTC. Protein product: CASSLFRQETQYF.

This sequence joins TRBV7-2 and TRBJ1-1; tentative D call: TRBD1 (6 bases). Between the trimmed V and J ends, which lost 5 bases and 1 base, there was a span of 11 bases. The CDR3 is 14 amino acids. In germline, CDR1 is SGHTA, CDR2 FQGNSA. The CDR3 protein is CASSRGAANTEAFF. In DNA form, the CDR3 reads TGTGCCAGCAGCAGGGGGGCGGCGAACACTGAAGCTTTCTTT.

In its sample, this clonotype was seen a few times. The chain is built from TRBV7-2 and TRBJ1-1; maybe TRBD1 (6 bases). Looked up from germline, CDR1 is SGHTA and CDR2 is FQGNSA. The CDR3 contains 18 residues. The germline V and J ends were trimmed by 0 bases and 0 bases, with 17 bases remaining between them. The CDR3 reads CASSLAPAGAGMNTEAFF. The CDR3 region has the DNA TGTGCCAGCAGCTTAGCTCCCGCAGGGGCGGGTATGAACACTGAAGCTTTCTTT.

In this sample, this clonotype turned up many times. This chain uses TRBV7-6 with TRBJ2-3; D is ambiguous. The V gene's germline CDR1 is SGHVS and CDR2 FNYEAQ. V dropped 1 base and J dropped 9 bases, with 8 bases sitting between them. This CDR3 spans 12 amino acids. This CDR3 is CASSLEEGTQYF. CDR3 DNA sequence: TGTGCCAGCAGCTTAGAAGAAGGGACGCAGTATTTT.

The V gene is TRBV7-8, the J gene TRBJ1-5, with D maybe TRBD1 (5 bases). This CDR3 contains 15 residues. The germline V gene has CDR1 SGHVS and CDR2 FQNEAQ. V lost 5 bases and J 1 base, leaving 12 bases between the germline ends. The CDR3 coding sequence is TGTGCCAGCAGCGCCCCCGGGGGAAGCAATCAGCCCCAGCATTTT. This codes for CASSAPGGSNQPQHF.

This clonotype was detected ten times or more. The chain uses TRBV27 and TRBJ2-1; D is uncertain. Germline V CDR1 and CDR2: MNHEY, SMNVEV (reference sequence). Trimming shortened V by 8 bases and J by 7 bases, and 15 bases separated the two germline ends. The CDR3 is 13 amino acids. CDR3 sequence (DNA): TGTGCCAGCTCTTCGGGCCTTCGGAATGAGCAGTTCTTC. It translates to CASSSGLRNEQFF.

The table lists this clonotype with many counts. The rearrangement uses TRBV6-2 or TRBV6-3 and TRBJ2-6; 8 bases align to TRBD1. Trimming took 7 bases from V and 0 from J; bases not matched to a gene: 8. This CDR3 has 17 amino acids. The germline V gene encodes CDR1 MNHEY and CDR2 SVGEGT. This CDR3 reads CASTPTGVHSGANVLTF. The CDR3 DNA reads TGTGCCAGCACCCCGACAGGGGTCCACTCTGGGGCCAACGTCCTGACTTTC.

This clonotype was detected ten times or more. The chain couples TRBV7-2 to TRBJ1-1; D might be TRBD1 (5 bases). V lost 5 bases to trimming and J lost 1 base, with 11 bases between them. Looked up from germline, CDR1 is SGHTA and CDR2 is FQGNSA. The CDR3 extends over 14 amino acids. The CDR3 region has the DNA TGTGCCAGCAGCCTGGGACGGACGAACACTGAAGCTTTCTTT. This gives the protein CASSLGRTNTEAFF.

In this sample, this clonotype turned up many times. The chain employs TRBV11-2 and TRBJ2-7; the D call may be TRBD1 or TRBD2 (5 bases each). Trimming removed 1 base at V and 6 bases at J, with 13 bases between. Per the germline V gene, CDR1 is SGHAT and CDR2 is FQNNGV. CDR3 length: 14 residues. Written as DNA, the CDR3 is TGTGCCAGCAGCTTAGCGGGGCCACCCCCCGAGCAGTACTTC. This encodes CASSLAGPPPEQYF.

This clonotype was detected only a few times. The chain combines TRBV3-1 with TRBJ1-1, with D possibly being TRBD1 (5 bases). CDR3 length equals 15 residues. V lost 4 bases and J 3 bases, leaving 15 bases between the germline ends. Germline-derived CDR1 and CDR2 are LGHDT and YNNKEL (reference sequence). The CDR3 DNA reads TGTGCCAGCAGCCCCGATAACAGGAAGGACACTGAAGCTTTCTTT. Translated, it gives CASSPDNRKDTEAFF.

There are many counts of this clonotype. V is TRBV7-8 and J is TRBJ1-1; D is unclear. CDR1 SGHVS and CDR2 FQNEAQ come from the germline V gene. V was trimmed by 6 bases and J by 4 bases, leaving 9 bases between them. CDR3 length: 12 residues. CDR3: CASRGGSTEAFF. CDR3 nucleotides: TGTGCCAGCAGAGGAGGTAGCACTGAAGCTTTCTTT.

This clonotype occurred many times. J is TRBJ2-7 and V is TRBV6-2 or TRBV6-3, with D maybe TRBD1 (6 bases). The V end was cut by 2 bases, the J end by 4 bases, with 12 bases between. Germline CDR1 reads MNHEY; CDR2 reads SVGEGT. This CDR3 is built from 14 residues. CDR3 sequence (DNA): TGTGCCAGCAGTTACCGCAGGGGTGGATACGAGCAGTACTTC. Its protein is CASSYRRGGYEQYF.

A word on this clonotype: Given a much more abundant clone one base away, this may be a read error. This chain links TRBV7-2 with TRBJ2-5; TRBD2 agrees at 9 bases. This CDR3 has 19 residues. In germline, CDR1 is SGHTA, CDR2 FQGNSA. Written as DNA, the CDR3 is TGTGCCAACAGCTTATGGGGGGGCGTATCGACTAGCGGACAAGAGACCCAGTACTTC. Amino acid sequence: CANSLWGGVSTSGQETQYF.